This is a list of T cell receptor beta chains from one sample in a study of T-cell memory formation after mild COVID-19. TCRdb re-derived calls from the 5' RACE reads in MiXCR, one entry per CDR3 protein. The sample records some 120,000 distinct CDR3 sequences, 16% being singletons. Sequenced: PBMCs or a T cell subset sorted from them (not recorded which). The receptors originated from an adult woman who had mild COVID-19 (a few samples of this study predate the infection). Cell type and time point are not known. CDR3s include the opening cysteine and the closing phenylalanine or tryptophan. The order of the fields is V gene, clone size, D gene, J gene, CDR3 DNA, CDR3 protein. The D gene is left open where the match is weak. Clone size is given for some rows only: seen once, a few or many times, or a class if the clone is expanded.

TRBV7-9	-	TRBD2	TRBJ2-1	TGTGCCAGCAGCTTAGCGGGAGGGACGAATGAGCAGTTCTTC	CASSLAGGTNEQFF
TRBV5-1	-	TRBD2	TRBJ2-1	TGCGCCAGCAGCCGCGGGGACACGGGAGGGCTTAATGAGCAGTTCTTC	CASSRGDTGGLNEQFF
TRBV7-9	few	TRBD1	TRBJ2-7	TGTGCCAGCAGCCAAAGGGTCGGACAGGGGATCCCCGAGCAGTACTTC	CASSQRVGQGIPEQYF
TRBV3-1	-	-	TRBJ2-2	TGTGCCAGCAGCCGCCTGCGGACCGGGGAGCTGTTTTTT	CASSRLRTGELFF
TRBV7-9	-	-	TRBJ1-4	TGTGCCAGCAGCCACACCCTAGCGGGCCCAGGGGTACCGTACGCACCTACTCGCCGCGAAAAACTGTTTTTT	CASSHTLAGPGVPYAPTRREKLFF
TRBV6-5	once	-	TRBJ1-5	TGTGCCAGCAGTTACAAGGGGAATCAGCCCCAGCATTTT	CASSYKGNQPQHF
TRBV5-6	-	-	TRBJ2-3	TGTGCCAGCAGCTTGGGGGGAGGCAATACGCAGTATTTT	CASSLGGGNTQYF
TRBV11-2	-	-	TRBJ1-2	TGTGCCAGCAGCTTAAGGGCAGAGTATGGCTACACCTTC	CASSLRAEYGYTF
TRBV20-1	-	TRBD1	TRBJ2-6	TGCAGTGCTAGAGATGCCTCGGGGACAGGGTGGTTTGGGGCCAACGTCCTGACTTTC	CSARDASGTGWFGANVLTF
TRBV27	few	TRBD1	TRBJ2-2	TGTGCCAGCAGTTCCCCCAGGGGGCGAGAGGAGCTGTTTTTT	CASSSPRGREELFF
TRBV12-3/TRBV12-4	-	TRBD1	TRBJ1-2	TGTGCCAGCAGTCCGGACAGGGGTCGCTATGGCTACACCTTC	CASSPDRGRYGYTF
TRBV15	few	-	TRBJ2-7	TGTGCCACCAGCATCGGACATGGGTCCTACGAGCAGTACTTC	CATSIGHGSYEQYF
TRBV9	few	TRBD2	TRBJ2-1	TGTGCCAGCAGCGCCCCCCTCGGACTAGCGGGAAGGACCTACAATGAGCAGTTCTTC	CASSAPLGLAGRTYNEQFF
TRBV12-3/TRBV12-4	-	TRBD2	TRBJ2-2	TGTGCCAGCAGTTTTGGGCTAGCGGGGAACACCGGGGAGCTGTTTTTT	CASSFGLAGNTGELFF
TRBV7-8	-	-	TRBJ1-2	TGTGCCAGCAGCTTAGTCGTGAAAAACTATGGCTACACCTTC	CASSLVVKNYGYTF
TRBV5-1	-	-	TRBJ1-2	TGCGCCAGCAGCTTGGGGACAGATTATGGCTACACCTTC	CASSLGTDYGYTF